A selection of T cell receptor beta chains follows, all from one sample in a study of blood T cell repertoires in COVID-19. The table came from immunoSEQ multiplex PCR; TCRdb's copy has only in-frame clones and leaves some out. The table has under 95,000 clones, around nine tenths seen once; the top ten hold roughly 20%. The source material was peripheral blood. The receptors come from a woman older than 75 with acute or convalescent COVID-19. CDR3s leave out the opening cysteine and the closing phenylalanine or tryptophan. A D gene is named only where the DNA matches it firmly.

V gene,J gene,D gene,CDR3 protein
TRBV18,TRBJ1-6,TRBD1,ASSPPWTGDYINSPLH
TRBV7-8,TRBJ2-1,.,ASSRGGAPKPGEQF
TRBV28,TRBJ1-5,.,ASSPLGRYSNQPQH
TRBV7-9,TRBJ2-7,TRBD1,ASSPLDRGYEQY
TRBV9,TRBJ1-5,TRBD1,ASSARDREFFQPQH
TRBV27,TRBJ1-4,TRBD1,ASSLWTGGEKLF
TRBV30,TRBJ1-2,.,AWRDRGGYT
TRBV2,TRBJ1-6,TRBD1,ASRGTGGNSPLH
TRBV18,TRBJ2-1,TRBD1,ASSSMVGQGVNEQF
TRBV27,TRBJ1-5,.,ASTPTFTLNQPQH
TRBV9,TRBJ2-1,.,ASSVALSSYNEQF
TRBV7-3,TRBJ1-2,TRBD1,ASSLNTGVGYT
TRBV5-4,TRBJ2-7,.,ASSLGHGYEQY
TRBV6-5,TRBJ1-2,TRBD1,ASRDRVVGGYGYT
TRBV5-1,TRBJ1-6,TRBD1,ASSQNIQGRDNSPLH
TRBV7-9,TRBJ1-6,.,ASSRGQDNNSPLH
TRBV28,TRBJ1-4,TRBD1,ASSLGGQGNEKLF
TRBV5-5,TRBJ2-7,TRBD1,ASSPTGGYEQY
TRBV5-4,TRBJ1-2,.,ASSLDGSGGYT
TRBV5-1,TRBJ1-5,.,ASTDRINQPQH
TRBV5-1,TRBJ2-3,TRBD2,ASSLGTSFTDTQY
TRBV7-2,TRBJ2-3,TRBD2,ASSLVGGAGDTQY
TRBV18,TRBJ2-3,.,ASSPIDRGTDTQY
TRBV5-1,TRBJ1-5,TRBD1,ASRPGQGGNQPQH
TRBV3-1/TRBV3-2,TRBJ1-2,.,ASSQNNNYGYT
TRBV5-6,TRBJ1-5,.,ASSRRAPGQPQH
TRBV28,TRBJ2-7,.,ASKRTPQSYEQY
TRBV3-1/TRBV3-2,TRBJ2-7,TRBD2,ASSYRLAHEQY
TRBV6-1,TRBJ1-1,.,ASSEAGSTTEAF
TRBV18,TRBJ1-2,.,ASSPDSGGFYGYT
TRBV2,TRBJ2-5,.,ASSPPLGGQETQY
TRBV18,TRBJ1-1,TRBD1,ASSPDRGWNTEAF
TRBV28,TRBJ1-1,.,ASLDSMNTEAF
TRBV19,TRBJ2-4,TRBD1,ASSIDRPGGSVAKNIQY
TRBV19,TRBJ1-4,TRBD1,ASSTYRGTNEKLF
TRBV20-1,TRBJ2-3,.,SAGEANTQY
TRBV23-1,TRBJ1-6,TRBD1,ASSSTGEKSPLH
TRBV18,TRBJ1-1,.,ASSPLGTNTEAF
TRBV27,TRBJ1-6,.,ASSQGIDSPLH
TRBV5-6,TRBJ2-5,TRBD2,ASSLALAGVETQY
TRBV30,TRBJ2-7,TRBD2,ASGTSGGSEQY
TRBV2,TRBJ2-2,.,ASSGSRANTGELF
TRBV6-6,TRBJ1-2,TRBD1,ASRPQDRDLYGYT
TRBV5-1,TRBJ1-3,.,ASSLVAGVSSGNTIY
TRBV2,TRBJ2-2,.,ASKGLSLGTGELF
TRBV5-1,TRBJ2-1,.,ASSFGGASSYNEQF
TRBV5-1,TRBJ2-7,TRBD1,ASSPQGYEQY
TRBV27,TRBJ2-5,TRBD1,ASSPRQGETQY
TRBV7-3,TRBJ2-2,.,ASSHTDSPTGELF
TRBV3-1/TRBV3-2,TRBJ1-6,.,ASSQSGGLNSPLH
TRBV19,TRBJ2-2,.,AGRRQSGELF
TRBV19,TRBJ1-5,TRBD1,ASSPQPGQGYQPQH
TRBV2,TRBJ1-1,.,ASSALRGYTEAF
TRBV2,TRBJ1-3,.,ASNPPQGSGGLGNTIY
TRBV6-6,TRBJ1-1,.,ASSPGGSRGSNTEAF
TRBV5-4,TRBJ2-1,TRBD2,ASSLDSGIYNEQF
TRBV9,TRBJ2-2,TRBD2,ASSVLAGDAGELF
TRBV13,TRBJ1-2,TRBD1,ASTKRDRGYHGYT